This TCR beta chain was recorded in a study of T-cell reconstitution after alpha-beta-depleted transplantation in children. General study results and limits: At around two months after transplant, the alpha-beta T cells were reportedly derived from several hundred expanded clones that came from non-depleted graft cells. Among T cells one year after transplant, newly produced cells accounted for most counts and diversity.

Molecular barcoding with unique molecular identifiers was used for the TCRbeta library. One entry per CDR3 protein results from TCRdb running MiXCR on the PCR reads. The sample shows some 130,000 distinct CDR3 sequences, 8% to 10% of them seen only once. Germline V gene lookup returns CDR1 SQVTM and CDR2 ANQGSEA. V was clipped by 2 bases and J by 1 base, with 5 bases between them. The CDR3 has 12 amino acids. About this clonotype itself: Its specificity is unknown.

The chain couples TRBV29-1 to TRBJ1-1, with no clear D. This sequence originates from a girl under three years old who had a stem cell transplant for combined immunodeficiency, so the T cells may come from the graft donor. The specimen comprised PBMCs, mostly from graft donor cells, sampled 180 days after TCRalphabeta/CD19-depleted stem cell transplant. The DNA of the CDR3 is TGCAGCGTTGAATCCCGGAACACTGAAGCTTTCTTT. Protein sequence: CSVESRNTEAFF.